This T cell receptor (beta chain) is drawn from a study of T-cell memory formation after mild COVID-19. Trimming stripped 4 bases from V and 3 bases from J, with 13 bases between. Germline V CDR1 and CDR2: LGHNA, YSLEER. CDR3 length: 15 amino acids. TCRdb re-called the 5' RACE reads with MiXCR, one entry per CDR3 protein. The table has hundreds of thousands of distinct CDR3 sequences, approximately 16% seen once; the top ten hold roughly 21%. The material sequenced was PBMCs or a T cell subset sorted from them (not recorded which). The gene calls are TRBV4-3 and TRBJ1-3, with a weak D call TRBD1 (6 bases). This TCR derives from a young man who had mild COVID-19 (a few samples of this study predate the infection). Cell type and time point are not known. The CDR3 DNA reads as TGCGCCAGCAGCCCACAGACAGGAGGTGGAAACACCATATATTTT. Protein product: CASSPQTGGGNTIYF.